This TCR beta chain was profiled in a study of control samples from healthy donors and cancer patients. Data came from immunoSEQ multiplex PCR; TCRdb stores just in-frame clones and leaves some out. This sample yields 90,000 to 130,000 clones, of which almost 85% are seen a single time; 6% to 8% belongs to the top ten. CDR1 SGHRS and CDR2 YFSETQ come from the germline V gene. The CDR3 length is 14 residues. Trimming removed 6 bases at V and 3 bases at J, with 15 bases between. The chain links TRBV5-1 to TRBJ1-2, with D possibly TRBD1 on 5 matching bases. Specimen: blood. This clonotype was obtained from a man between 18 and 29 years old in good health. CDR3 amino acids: CASKFQGRDYGYTF. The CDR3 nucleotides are TGCGCCAGCAAATTTCAGGGAAGGGACTATGGCTACACCTTC.